This T cell receptor (beta chain) was documented in a study of vaccination effects on CD4 cells after COVID-19. Study at large: Around 2 million PBMC per well were cultured with 7.5 to 10 IU/ml IL-2 and 8 to 10 ug/ml peptides.

Regarding the study as a whole: Among infection- and vaccine-induced clones, marked clonal contraction occurred late after vaccination.

Turning to this clone: Its target is unknown.

This table comes from immunoSEQ multiplex PCR, and its TCRdb copy is limited to in-frame clones, with some not included. The table has 60,000 to 80,000 clones, about 74% seen once. CDR3 length: 15 amino acids. Looked up from germline, CDR1 is MNHEY and CDR2 is SVGAGI. Unmatched junction bases numbered 7, after V lost 5 bases and J lost 2 bases. Cells that had been cultured for less than 13 days were the source of isolated CD4+ T cells. Two doses of either BNT162b2 or mRNA-1273 were given to each participant. Neither prior SARS-CoV-2 infection nor positive nucleocapsid antibodies were present in the vaccine recipients. Days 3 and 7 were when half the medium was replaced with IL-2 medium.

The chain has TRBV6-5 and TRBJ2-5; 8 bases match TRBD1. The sequence was obtained from a human donor who received a COVID-19 vaccine. The sequenced sample was CD4+ T cells from PBMCs cultured without peptide, obtained after COVID-19 vaccination. CDR3: CASSRQGSWQETQYF. Written as DNA, the CDR3 is TGTGCCAGCAGTAGACAGGGGAGTTGGCAAGAGACCCAGTACTTC.